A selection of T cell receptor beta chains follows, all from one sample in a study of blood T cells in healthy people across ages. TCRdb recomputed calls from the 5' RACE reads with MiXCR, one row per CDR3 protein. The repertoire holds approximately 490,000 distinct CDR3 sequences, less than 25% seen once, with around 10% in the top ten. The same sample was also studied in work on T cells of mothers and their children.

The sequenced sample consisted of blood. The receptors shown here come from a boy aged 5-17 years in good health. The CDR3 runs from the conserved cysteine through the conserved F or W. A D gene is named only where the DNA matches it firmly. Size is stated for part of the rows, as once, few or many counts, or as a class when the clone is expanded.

CATPSWDIYNEQFF,TGTGCCACCCCTTCATGGGACATTTACAATGAGCAGTTCTTC,TRBJ2-1,TRBV6-1,NA,NA
CASSQDMAGEQFF,TGTGCCAGCAGCCAAGATATGGCAGGTGAGCAGTTCTTC,TRBJ2-1,TRBV3-1,NA,NA
CASSLAGTASSYEQYF,TGCGCCAGCAGCTTGGCGGGGACAGCGAGCTCCTACGAGCAGTACTTC,TRBJ2-7,TRBV5-1,few,TRBD1
CSARINEQFF,TGCAGTGCCAGGATTAATGAGCAGTTCTTC,TRBJ2-1,TRBV20-1,many,NA
CASSGESYEQYF,TGTGCCAGCAGTGGCGAGTCCTACGAGCAGTACTTT,TRBJ2-7,TRBV7-8,NA,NA
CASSPLSGRNYEQYF,TGTGCCAGCAGCCCCCTCAGCGGGAGGAACTACGAGCAGTATTTC,TRBJ2-7,TRBV28,NA,TRBD2
CASNEDGGASHEQYF,TGTGCCAGCAACGAGGACGGGGGGGCCAGCCACGAGCAGTACTTC,TRBJ2-7,TRBV21-1,NA,NA
CASSQEERGNEQFF,TGTGCCAGCAGCCAAGAGGAGCGGGGTAATGAGCAGTTCTTC,TRBJ2-1,TRBV4-2,NA,TRBD2
CASSSRQGNIDEQYF,TGTGCCAGCAGCTCCCGACAGGGAAATATAGACGAGCAGTACTTC,TRBJ2-7,TRBV21-1,NA,NA
CASSVHLQVYTGELFF,TGTGCCAGCAGCGTTCATTTACAGGTTTACACCGGGGAGCTGTTTTTT,TRBJ2-2,TRBV5-5,NA,NA
CSVGDHPGQGLIEQFF,TGCAGCGTTGGGGATCATCCGGGACAGGGGTTGATTGAGCAGTTCTTC,TRBJ2-1,TRBV29-1,NA,TRBD1
CASSQDELDGEQYF,TGCGCCAGCAGCCAAGATGAGCTAGACGGAGAGCAGTACTTC,TRBJ2-7,TRBV4-3,NA,NA
CASSPRGGTIENTIYF,TGTGCCAGCAGTCCCCGTGGAGGGACTATAGAAAACACCATATATTTT,TRBJ1-3,TRBV27,NA,NA
CASSLGAGWAETQYF,TGTGCCAGCAGCTTGGGAGCGGGTTGGGCGGAGACCCAGTACTTC,TRBJ2-5,TRBV7-2,NA,NA
CASSLWASSLQETQYF,TGTGCCAGCAGTTTATGGGCTAGCAGCTTACAAGAGACCCAGTACTTC,TRBJ2-5,TRBV27,NA,NA
CASSYKLTGNTEAFF,TGTGCCAGCAGCTACAAACTCACTGGGAACACTGAAGCTTTCTTT,TRBJ1-1,TRBV7-3,few,NA
CASSLGSGRQGKAFF,TGTGCCAGCAGCTTAGGGTCTGGGCGACAGGGGAAAGCTTTCTTT,TRBJ1-1,TRBV7-8,NA,TRBD1
CASSESGTNTGELFF,TGCGCCAGCAGTGAGTCCGGGACAAACACCGGGGAGCTGTTTTTT,TRBJ2-2,TRBV10-1,few,NA
CSAKPSGRIRTEAFF,TGCAGTGCAAAACCTTCGGGCAGAATCCGGACTGAAGCTTTCTTT,TRBJ1-1,TRBV20-1,NA,NA
CATNRDPKETQYF,TGTGCCACCAACAGGGATCCTAAGGAGACCCAGTACTTC,TRBJ2-5,TRBV15,few,NA
CASQLSLSTGYGYTF,TGTGCCAGCCAGTTATCCCTCTCCACAGGGTATGGCTACACCTTC,TRBJ1-2,TRBV6-6,once,NA
CATSDLTGGLWTTVNERFF,TGTGCCACCAGTGATTTGACGGGGGGGCTCTGGACTACCGTCAATGAGCGGTTCTTC,TRBJ2-5,TRBV24-1,NA,TRBD2
CSVVLAVSSYNEQFF,TGCAGCGTTGTCCTAGCGGTGTCCTCCTACAATGAGCAGTTCTTC,TRBJ2-1,TRBV29-1,NA,TRBD2
CSVPWEDTGELFF,TGCAGCGTTCCATGGGAGGACACCGGGGAGCTGTTTTTT,TRBJ2-2,TRBV29-1,NA,NA
CASSLGAGMATDTQYF,TGTGCCAGCAGCTTAGGGGCGGGGATGGCAACAGATACGCAGTATTTT,TRBJ2-3,TRBV11-2,NA,NA
CASSAGLAGQTGNIQYF,TGTGCCAGCAGCGCGGGACTAGCGGGTCAAACAGGGAACATTCAGTACTTC,TRBJ2-4,TRBV7-8,few,TRBD2
CASSQTPGKANEKLFF,TGCGCCAGCAGCCAAACTCCAGGGAAGGCTAATGAAAAACTGTTTTTT,TRBJ1-4,TRBV4-3,NA,NA
CASSGRREGIQETQYF,TGTGCCAGCAGCGGACGTAGGGAGGGAATCCAAGAGACCCAGTACTTC,TRBJ2-5,TRBV9,NA,TRBD2
CAWSPRTSLRETQYF,TGTGCCTGGAGCCCCCGGACTAGCCTAAGGGAGACCCAGTACTTC,TRBJ2-5,TRBV30,NA,TRBD2
CASSPVDGLAGSYEQYF,TGTGCCAGCAGCCCAGTAGATGGACTAGCGGGCTCCTACGAGCAGTACTTC,TRBJ2-7,TRBV9,NA,TRBD2
CASSESTSRDYQETQYF,TGTGCCAGCAGTGAATCAACTAGCAGGGACTACCAAGAGACCCAGTACTTC,TRBJ2-5,TRBV25-1,NA,NA
CASSPGVRNEAQETQYF,TGTGCCAGCAGCCCTGGTGTCAGGAACGAGGCCCAAGAGACCCAGTACTTC,TRBJ2-5,TRBV7-9,many,NA
CASSEAGAYTPGELFF,TGTGCCAGCAGTGAAGCGGGAGCTTATACTCCCGGGGAGCTGTTTTTT,TRBJ2-2,TRBV2,NA,NA
CASSQVTGPGELFF,TGTGCCAGCAGCCAAGTTACGGGACCCGGGGAGCTGTTTTTT,TRBJ2-2,TRBV14,NA,NA
CASRAPPAGWGNEQFF,TGTGCCAGCAGGGCCCCCCCGGCAGGGTGGGGCAATGAGCAGTTCTTC,TRBJ2-1,TRBV28,NA,NA
CASSAGSGTRIYEQYF,TGTGCCAGCAGCGCTGGATCCGGGACTAGAATCTACGAGCAGTACTTC,TRBJ2-7,TRBV7-9,few,TRBD2
CATSRAYPGDRVSYNEQFF,TGTGCCACCAGCAGAGCTTACCCAGGGGACAGGGTCTCCTACAATGAGCAGTTCTTC,TRBJ2-1,TRBV15,few,TRBD1
CASKRQGSVKNIQYF,TGTGCCAGCAAAAGACAGGGGTCCGTGAAAAACATTCAGTACTTC,TRBJ2-4,TRBV19,NA,TRBD1
CASSSPGQTQETQYF,TGTGCCAGCAGCTCTCCGGGACAGACCCAAGAGACCCAGTACTTC,TRBJ2-5,TRBV5-4,NA,TRBD1
CSAAPGAYSYEQYF,TGCAGTGCCGCGCCCGGGGCCTACTCCTACGAGCAGTACTTC,TRBJ2-7,TRBV20-1,few,NA
CASSIQGMDSGNTIYF,TGTGCCAGCAGCATACAGGGGATGGACTCTGGAAACACCATATATTTT,TRBJ1-3,TRBV12-3/TRBV12-4,NA,TRBD1
CASSSRPLSSYEQYF,TGTGCCAGCAGTTCCAGACCCCTGAGCTCCTACGAGCAGTACTTC,TRBJ2-7,TRBV6-2/TRBV6-3,NA,NA
CSARGAGVDTEAFF,TGCAGCGCACGGGGGGCAGGGGTCGACACTGAAGCTTTCTTT,TRBJ1-1,TRBV29-1,many,NA
CASSSQGANEKLFF,TGTGCCAGCAGTTCACAGGGGGCAAATGAAAAACTGTTTTTT,TRBJ1-4,TRBV27,few,TRBD1
CASSPGTGTSGNTIYF,TGTGCCAGCTCACCGGGGACAGGAACTTCTGGAAACACCATATATTTT,TRBJ1-3,TRBV18,NA,TRBD1
CASRTMGKTQYF,TGTGCCAGCAGGACAATGGGGAAGACCCAGTACTTC,TRBJ2-5,TRBV28,NA,NA
CSARKPSGSGNEQFF,TGCAGTGCTAGAAAACCTAGCGGGAGCGGCAATGAGCAGTTCTTC,TRBJ2-1,TRBV20-1,NA,TRBD2
CASSLWSDGGTQPQHF,TGTGCCAGCAGTTTATGGTCCGACGGGGGGACTCAGCCCCAGCATTTT,TRBJ1-5,TRBV27,NA,NA